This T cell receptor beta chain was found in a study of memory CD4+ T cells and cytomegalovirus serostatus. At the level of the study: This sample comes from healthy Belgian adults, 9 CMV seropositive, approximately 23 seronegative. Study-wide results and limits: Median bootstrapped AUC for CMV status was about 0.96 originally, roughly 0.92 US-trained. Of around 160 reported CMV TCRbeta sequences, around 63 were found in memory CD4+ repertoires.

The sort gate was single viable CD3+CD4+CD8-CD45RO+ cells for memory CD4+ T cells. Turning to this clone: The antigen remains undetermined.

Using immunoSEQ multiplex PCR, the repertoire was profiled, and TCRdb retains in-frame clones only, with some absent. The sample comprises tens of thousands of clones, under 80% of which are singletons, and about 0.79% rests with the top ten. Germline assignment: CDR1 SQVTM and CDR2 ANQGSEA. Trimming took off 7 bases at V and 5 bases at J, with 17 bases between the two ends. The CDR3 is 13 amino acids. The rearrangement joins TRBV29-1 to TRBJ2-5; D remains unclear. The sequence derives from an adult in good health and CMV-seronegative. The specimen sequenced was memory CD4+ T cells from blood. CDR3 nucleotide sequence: TGCAGCGCAGAGTTGATTAACGGGGAGACCCAGTACTTC. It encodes CSAELINGETQYF.